The text below deals with one TCR beta chain. This clone occurred once. The antigen it recognizes is unknown. No base-level quality is on record; no much larger clone is a single base apart. The germline V gene yields SGHTA for CDR1 and FQGTGA for CDR2. The CDR3 runs 13 residues from the cysteine to the phenylalanine. Only CDR3 DNA remains: 39 bases, in frame from the first base. The germline ends are 10 bases apart after V is trimmed by 3 bases and J by 5 bases. These data originate in a study of control samples from healthy donors and cancer patients (dated by TCRdb to about 2020). Libraries were prepared through the immunoSEQ multiplex PCR assay. As stored in TCRdb, this immuneACCESS dataset retains in-frame rearrangements with V and J assigned. A fraction of the clones does not appear; measured against another copy, unresolved V genes explain less than half of the discrepancy, and the remainder lacks a known reason. The table for this sample lists roughly 76,000 clones; roughly 93% of them were counted only once. The ten largest clones capture around 4.5% of the sample.

This TCR came from a woman aged 18-29 years in good health. Sequencing was performed on blood. This sequence uses TRBV7-3 and TRBJ1-2, and TRBD1 may be the D gene, going by 5 matching bases. The DNA sequence is given as TGTGCCAGCAGCTTCCGGGACGGTTATGGCTACACCTTC. The translation is CASSFRDGYGYTF.